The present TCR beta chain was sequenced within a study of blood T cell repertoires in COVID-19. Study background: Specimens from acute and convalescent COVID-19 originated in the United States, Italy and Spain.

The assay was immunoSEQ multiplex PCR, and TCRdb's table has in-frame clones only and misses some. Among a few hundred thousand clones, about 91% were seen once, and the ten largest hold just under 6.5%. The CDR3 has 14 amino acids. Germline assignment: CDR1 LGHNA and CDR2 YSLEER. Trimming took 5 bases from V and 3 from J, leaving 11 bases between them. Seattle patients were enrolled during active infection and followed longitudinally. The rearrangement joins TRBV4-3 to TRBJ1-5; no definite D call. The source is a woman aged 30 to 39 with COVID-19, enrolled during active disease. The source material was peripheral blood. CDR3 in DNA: TGCGCCAGCAGCGAAAACAGAATCAATCAGCCCCAGCATTTT. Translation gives CASSENRINQPQHF.